Below, one T cell receptor (beta chain) is given with its context. Its antigen is still unknown. The sample belongs to a study of shared clonotypes between healthy human individuals. Germline lookup yields CDR1 MRHNA and CDR2 SNTAGT. With V trimmed by 5 bases and J by 4 bases, 8 bases remained unmatched. The CDR3 is 15 amino acids. Using immunoSEQ multiplex PCR, the repertoire was profiled, and TCRdb retains in-frame clones only, with some absent. The sample consists of about 560,000 clones, roughly 79% of them appearing once. Those who donated, Caucasian adults without exception, all lived in Nashville, Tennessee. Study-wide findings and caveats: The represented genetic and exposure-history diversity was limited by the small number of donors.

The material sequenced was PBMCs. The receptor was isolated from a woman between 35 and 50 years old in good health. Some clones in this sample may be carry-over from other donors' samples. The gene calls are TRBV6-4 and TRBJ2-1; 7 nucleotides match TRBD1. The CDR3 DNA follows: TGTGCCAGCAGTTATCAAGGGGGCGAATACAATGAGCAGTTCTTC. Translated: CASSYQGGEYNEQFF.